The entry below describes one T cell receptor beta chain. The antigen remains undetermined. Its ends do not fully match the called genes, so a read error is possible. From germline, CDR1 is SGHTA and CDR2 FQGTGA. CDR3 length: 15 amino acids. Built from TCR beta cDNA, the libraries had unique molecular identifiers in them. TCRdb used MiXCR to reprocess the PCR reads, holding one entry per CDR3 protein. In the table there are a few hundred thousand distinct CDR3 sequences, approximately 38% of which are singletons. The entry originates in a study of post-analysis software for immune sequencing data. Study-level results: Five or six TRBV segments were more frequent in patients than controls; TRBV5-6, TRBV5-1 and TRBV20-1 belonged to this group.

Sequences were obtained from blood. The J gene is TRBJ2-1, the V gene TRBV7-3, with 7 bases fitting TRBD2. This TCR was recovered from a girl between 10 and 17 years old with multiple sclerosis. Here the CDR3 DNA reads TGTGCCAGCAGCTTAAGCCCGGGGAGGGCCAATGGGCAGTTCTTC. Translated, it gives CASSLSPGRANGQFF.